The next 23 T cell receptor beta chains were all read from a single sample in a study of Ad26.COV2.S vaccination and SARS-CoV-2 variants. Treatment specified: over 15 received Ad26.COV2.S at low or high dose, single or two shots; five or six received placebo; per-sample allocation not given. Day 63 following the first vaccine or placebo injection was when the samples were taken. Generated by immunoSEQ multiplex PCR, the TCRdb table keeps only in-frame clones and is missing some. The table has about 330,000 clones, 85% to 90% seen once. Sequenced material: peripheral blood, taken in a trial of Ad26.COV2.S vaccine versus placebo. The receptor set was obtained from a person aged 18-65 years who received the Ad26.COV2.S COVID-19 vaccine or a placebo.

The chain joins TRBV19 to TRBJ1-1; no clear D. This CDR3 is 14 amino acids long. Germline V gene data show CDR1 as LNHDA and CDR2 as SQIVND (reference sequence). Deletions cut 1 base from V and 0 bases from J, with 6 bases between. CDR3 loop: CASSIAFLNTEAFF. CDR3 bases: TGTGCCAGTAGTATAGCGTTTTTGAACACTGAAGCTTTCTTT.

The chain employs TRBV6-6 and TRBJ1-1; no clear D gene. This CDR3 is built from 13 residues. V shed 2 bases and J shed 3 bases, with 7 bases lying between them. Germline V gives CDR1 MNHNY, CDR2 SVGAGI (reference sequence). CDR3 nucleotides: TGTGCCAGCAGTTACATCGGGGACACTGAAGCTTTCTTT. Translating it yields CASSYIGDTEAFF.

The V and J genes are TRBV4-1 and TRBJ1-5; D ambiguous. CDR1 MGHRA and CDR2 YSYEKL come from the germline V gene. The CDR3 contains 13 residues. V lost 1 base and J lost 7, with 8 bases in between. The CDR3 here is CASSQVREQPQHF. The CDR3 DNA reads TGCGCCAGCAGCCAAGTTCGGGAACAGCCCCAGCATTTT.

DNA for the CDR3: TGTGCCAGCAGCCTCCCTGGGGGAGTGGGGGAGCAGTTCTTC. This sequence encodes CASSLPGGVGEQFF. The V and J genes are TRBV5-4 and TRBJ2-1; the D gene could be TRBD1 or TRBD2 (5 bases each). Germline CDR1 and CDR2: SGHNT and YYREEE (reference sequence). V lost 4 bases to trimming and J lost 10 bases, with 18 bases between them. The CDR3 runs to 14 residues.

The V and J genes are TRBV11-2 and TRBJ1-1; TRBD1 is a possible D gene (6 bases). Germline V CDR1 and CDR2: SGHAT, FQNNGV. The length of the CDR3 is 13 residues. Trimming removed 7 bases from V and 2 bases from J, with 11 bases in between. The CDR3 sequence: CASTATGNTEAFF. CDR3 DNA: TGTGCCAGCACCGCGACAGGCAACACTGAAGCTTTCTTT.

This clone was found once. The rearrangement joins TRBV24-1 to TRBJ2-7; TRBD2 agrees at 9 bases. In germline, CDR1 is KGHDR, CDR2 SFDVKD. J lost 0 bases, V lost 6 bases, and 8 bases had no gene match. The CDR3 length is 16 residues. CDR3 sequence: CATSHRAGGVSYEQYV. The CDR3 DNA reads TGTGCCACCAGTCATCGAGCGGGAGGAGTCTCCTACGAGCAGTACGTC.

V and J are TRBV5-4 and TRBJ1-2, with D tentatively TRBD1 (6 bases). Trimming stripped 4 bases from V and 5 bases from J, with 12 bases between. This CDR3 region has 13 residues. From germline, CDR1 is SGHNT and CDR2 YYREEE (reference sequence). DNA of the CDR3: TGTGCCAGCAGCGTTACAGGGAGGTATGGCTACACCTTC. It codes for CASSVTGRYGYTF.

The chain joins TRBV6-1 to TRBJ2-5; 8 nucleotides align to TRBD1. This CDR3 has 18 residues. V lost 2 bases to trimming and J lost 2 bases; unmatched junction nucleotides: 13. Germline V gene lookup returns CDR1 MNHNS and CDR2 SASEGT. CDR3 bases: TGTGCCAGCAGTGAACCTCCTCGGGACAGGCGGTGGCAAGAGACCCAGTACTTC. This sequence encodes CASSEPPRDRRWQETQYF.

Note on this clone: The sample carries other DNA sequences with the same CDR3. This sequence joins TRBV19 and TRBJ2-1; D unresolved. V dropped 3 bases and J dropped 7 bases, with 7 bases sitting between them. CDR1 is LNHDA and CDR2 is SQIVND in the germline V gene (reference sequence). The CDR3 is 12 residues long. CDR3 loop: CASSISSNEQFF. The CDR3 DNA is TGTGCCAGTAGTATTTCGAGTAATGAGCAGTTCTTC.

The chain recombines TRBV12-5 with TRBJ2-3; 10 nucleotides match TRBD2. The CDR3 is 17 residues long. Germline lookup yields CDR1 LGHNT and CDR2 FRNRAP. J was trimmed by 8 bases and V by 1 base; bases with no gene match: 12. The CDR3 DNA is TGTGCTAGTGGTTTGGCGACTAGCGGGCTTTTCTTAGGTACGCAGTATTTT. Its translation: CASGLATSGLFLGTQYF.

J is TRBJ2-7 and V is TRBV6-2 or TRBV6-3; 11 nucleotides agree with TRBD1. Germline V CDR1 and CDR2: MNHEY, SVGEGT. The V gene end was trimmed by 4 bases and the J gene end by 2 bases; junction bases not matched to a gene: 1. The CDR3 loop spans 14 amino acids. The CDR3: CASSSGQGAYEQYV. The DNA of the CDR3 is TGTGCCAGCAGTTCGGGACAGGGGGCCTACGAGCAGTACGTC.

The chain uses TRBV6-2 or TRBV6-3 and TRBJ2-7; a possible D gene is TRBD1 (6 bases). V dropped 2 bases and J dropped 5 bases, with 10 bases sitting between them. The CDR3 totals 13 residues. Germline V gene data show CDR1 as MNHEY and CDR2 as SVGEGT. This CDR3 reads CASSYTGQNEQYF. Written as DNA, the CDR3 is TGTGCCAGCAGTTACACGGGACAAAACGAGCAGTACTTC.

The chain links TRBV4-3 to TRBJ2-1; 8 nucleotides align to TRBD2. The V gene's germline CDR1 is LGHNA and CDR2 YSLEER. This CDR3 comprises 14 residues. The trim removed 1 base at V and 4 bases at J, leaving 0 bases unmatched. The CDR3 protein is CASSQAGGYNEQFF. CDR3 coding DNA: TGCGCCAGCAGCCAAGCGGGGGGGTACAATGAGCAGTTCTTC.

V and J are TRBV5-1 and TRBJ1-1, with a possible D match to TRBD1 (5 bases). This CDR3 is 14 amino acids long. The germline V gene has CDR1 SGHRS and CDR2 YFSETQ. V was clipped by 10 bases and J by 3 bases, with 19 bases between them. The CDR3 is CARRRPGGDTEAFF. CDR3 DNA: TGCGCCCGCCGCCGCCCGGGGGGGGACACTGAAGCTTTCTTT.

V usage is TRBV5-4 and J usage is TRBJ1-1, with TRBD1 identical over 9 bases. Germline lookup yields CDR1 SGHNT and CDR2 YYREEE (reference sequence). The length of the CDR3 is 17 residues. The V and J ends lost 0 bases and 9 bases, in that order; junction bases with no gene match: 15. The CDR3 loop is CASSLVAQGAAQRKAFF. As DNA, the CDR3 is TGTGCCAGCAGCTTGGTTGCACAGGGGGCCGCTCAACGTAAAGCTTTCTTT.

This rearrangement joins TRBV5-1 to TRBJ2-2; 8 bases fit TRBD1. The J segment lost 8 bases and the V segment lost 3 bases, leaving 9 bases of the junction unmatched. The V gene's germline CDR1 is SGHRS and CDR2 YFSETQ. The CDR3 runs 15 residues. Here the CDR3 DNA reads TGCGCCAGCAGCTGGGGGACAGGAGGTCCGGGGGAGCTGTTTTTT. It yields the protein CASSWGTGGPGELFF.

V is TRBV4-2 and J is TRBJ1-2; 7 bases match TRBD1. The CDR3 extends over 15 amino acids. The germline gives CDR1 LGHNA, CDR2 YNFKEQ. J gave up 5 bases and V 4 bases, and 10 bases lay outside the gene matches. The CDR3 here is CASSLRDSLAYGYTF. The CDR3 bases are TGTGCCAGCAGCCTTAGGGACAGCTTAGCGTATGGCTACACCTTC.

V and J are TRBV18 and TRBJ1-1; TRBD1 is a possible D gene (6 bases). Germline V gene sequence: CDR1 KGHSH, CDR2 LQKENI. V was trimmed by 4 bases and J by 5 bases, leaving 8 bases between them. This CDR3 has 12 residues. The CDR3 DNA reads TGTGCCAGCTCACTAACAGGGACTGAAGCTTTCTTT. This gives the protein CASSLTGTEAFF.

The chain recombines TRBV9 with TRBJ1-2, with D perhaps TRBD1 (5 bases). Trimming left V 0 bases short and J 7 bases short, with 13 bases between. The CDR3 runs 14 residues. CDR1 is SGDLS, CDR2 YYNGEE, per germline. The CDR3 DNA reads as TGTGCCAGCAGCGTAGATTGGGGGATGATTGGCTACACCTTC. Amino acid sequence: CASSVDWGMIGYTF. The full variable domain, in which reference TRBV9 and TRBJ1-2 provide the parts outside the CDR3, is DSGVTQTPKHLITATGQRVTLRCSPRSGDLSVYWYQQSLDQGLQFLIQYYNGEERAKGNILERFSAQQFPDLHSELNLSSLELGDSALYFCASSVDWGMIGYTFGSGTRLTVV.

The rearrangement links TRBV7-6 to TRBJ2-5; perhaps D is TRBD1 or TRBD2 (5 bases each). The CDR3 covers 15 residues. The germline V gene encodes CDR1 SGHVS and CDR2 FNYEAQ. V dropped 6 bases and J dropped 2 bases, with 16 bases sitting between them. Here the CDR3 reads CASSSLRDGQETQYF. CDR3 nucleotide sequence: TGTGCCAGCAGTTCTCTTAGGGACGGGCAAGAGACCCAGTACTTC.

This clone occurred once. The CDR3 DNA follows: TGTGCCAGCCTAAGGAGGGACCTGGTGAACACTGAAGCTTTCTTT. It encodes CASLRRDLVNTEAFF. V and J are TRBV2 and TRBJ1-1; D is perhaps TRBD1 (5 bases). The germline gives CDR1 SNHLY, CDR2 FYNNEI. CDR3 length: 15 residues. Trimming took off 8 bases at V and 0 bases at J, with 16 bases between the two ends.

The chain recombines TRBV5-4 with TRBJ2-1, with TRBD2 as a possible D gene (5 bases). V was clipped by 1 base and J by 6 bases, with 17 bases between them. Per the germline V gene, CDR1 is SGHNT and CDR2 is YYREEE (reference sequence). This CDR3 is built from 16 residues. CDR3 DNA: TGTGCCAGCAGCTTGCGCAGCCGACCCGAGGGCAATGAGCAGTTCTTC. Its translation is CASSLRSRPEGNEQFF.

The V and J genes are TRBV7-8 and TRBJ1-5; D perhaps matches TRBD1 (5 bases). Germline CDR1 reads SGHVS; CDR2 reads FQNEAQ. This CDR3 region has 14 residues. V lost 6 bases, J lost 11 bases, and 20 bases lay in between. The CDR3 DNA reads TGTGCCAGCAGTTCCGGGGGAACCGCAGGAGCCCAGCATTTT. Translated: CASSSGGTAGAQHF.